A selection of T cell receptor beta chains follows, all from one sample in a study of vaccination and CD4 T cells after COVID-19. Via MiXCR, TCRdb re-called the PCR reads, giving one row per CDR3 protein. Of several thousand distinct CDR3 sequences in the sample, more than 55% were seen once. Their antigen targets remain unknown. Material: CD4+ T cells from blood, cultured in vitro. These receptors were obtained from a human donor who had recovered from COVID-19. Each CDR3 is given with its conserved first and last residue. A D gene is named only where the DNA matches it firmly. Rows may omit the clone size; those that give it use once, few, many or a size class.

v_call: TRBV6-1; clone_size: .; j_call: TRBJ1-5; d_call: .; cdr3_nt: TGTGCCAGCAGTCGGGGACCGTCCGATCAGCCCCAGCATTTT; cdr3_aa: CASSRGPSDQPQHF
v_call: TRBV12-3/TRBV12-4; clone_size: .; j_call: TRBJ2-7; d_call: .; cdr3_nt: TGTGCCAGCAGTTTAGGACAGATCTACTACGAGCAGTACTTC; cdr3_aa: CASSLGQIYYEQYF
v_call: TRBV20-1; clone_size: few; j_call: TRBJ1-1; d_call: .; cdr3_nt: TGCAGTGCTAGAGATCCACAGGGAATCGGCACTGAAGCTTTCTTT; cdr3_aa: CSARDPQGIGTEAFF
v_call: TRBV19; clone_size: few; j_call: TRBJ1-5; d_call: .; cdr3_nt: TGTGCCAGTAGTATGTATACAGGGAGGCAGCCCCAGCATTTT; cdr3_aa: CASSMYTGRQPQHF
v_call: TRBV6-5; clone_size: few; j_call: TRBJ2-5; d_call: .; cdr3_nt: TGTGCCAGCAGTTATGGAGGATGGCCCCAGAGGGCCCAGTACTTC; cdr3_aa: CASSYGGWPQRAQYF
v_call: TRBV7-2; clone_size: .; j_call: TRBJ2-3; d_call: .; cdr3_nt: TGTGCCAGCAGCTTGTCCGGAGATACGCAGTATTTT; cdr3_aa: CASSLSGDTQYF
v_call: TRBV10-3; clone_size: hyperexpanded; j_call: TRBJ1-1; d_call: .; cdr3_nt: TGTGCCATCAGTGATGCCCGTGAGACTGAAGCTTTCTTT; cdr3_aa: CAISDARETEAFF
v_call: TRBV6-1; clone_size: few; j_call: TRBJ1-5; d_call: .; cdr3_nt: TGTGCCAGCAGTCCGGACAGTCGCAATCAGCCCCAGCATTTT; cdr3_aa: CASSPDSRNQPQHF
v_call: TRBV5-1; clone_size: .; j_call: TRBJ2-3; d_call: TRBD2; cdr3_nt: TGCGCCAGCAGCCCCGAACTAGCGGGGGGCACAGATACGCAGTATTTT; cdr3_aa: CASSPELAGGTDTQYF
v_call: TRBV6-1; clone_size: .; j_call: TRBJ2-2; d_call: TRBD1; cdr3_nt: TGTGCCAGCAGTCGTTTTTGGACAGGGCTGAACACCGGGGAGCTGTTTTTT; cdr3_aa: CASSRFWTGLNTGELFF
v_call: TRBV20-1; clone_size: .; j_call: TRBJ2-5; d_call: .; cdr3_nt: TGCAGTGCTAGAGGGCGCGGTCCGGAGACCCAGTACTTC; cdr3_aa: CSARGRGPETQYF
v_call: TRBV19; clone_size: .; j_call: TRBJ2-3; d_call: .; cdr3_nt: TGTGCCAGTAGTATTAACCCCACAGATACGCAGTATTTT; cdr3_aa: CASSINPTDTQYF
v_call: TRBV20-1; clone_size: .; j_call: TRBJ2-5; d_call: .; cdr3_nt: TGCAGTGCCCATAGATACTTTCACCAAGAGACCCAGTACTTC; cdr3_aa: CSAHRYFHQETQYF
v_call: TRBV10-2; clone_size: .; j_call: TRBJ2-5; d_call: .; cdr3_nt: TGCGCCAGCACTGGGGGTAATCTCCTCGAGACCCAGTACTTC; cdr3_aa: CASTGGNLLETQYF
v_call: TRBV2; clone_size: few; j_call: TRBJ1-5; d_call: TRBD1; cdr3_nt: TGTGCCAGCAGTTGGGGGGACAGGGGCTTTCAGCCCCAGCATTTT; cdr3_aa: CASSWGDRGFQPQHF
v_call: TRBV20-1; clone_size: .; j_call: TRBJ1-2; d_call: .; cdr3_nt: TGCAGTGCCCAGGGGCCCTCCATCGGCTACACCTTC; cdr3_aa: CSAQGPSIGYTF
v_call: TRBV20-1; clone_size: .; j_call: TRBJ2-7; d_call: .; cdr3_nt: TGCAGTGCTAGAGTGGGGGCGCGGGAGCAGTACTTC; cdr3_aa: CSARVGAREQYF
v_call: TRBV4-2; clone_size: .; j_call: TRBJ2-1; d_call: TRBD2; cdr3_nt: TGTGCCAGCAGCCAAGAACCTAGCGGCTCCTACAATGAGCAGTTCTTC; cdr3_aa: CASSQEPSGSYNEQFF
v_call: TRBV10-2; clone_size: .; j_call: TRBJ1-5; d_call: .; cdr3_nt: TGCGTCAGTACTAACAGGGTTGCTCAGCCCCAGCATTTT; cdr3_aa: CVSTNRVAQPQHF
v_call: TRBV25-1; clone_size: .; j_call: TRBJ1-2; d_call: .; cdr3_nt: TGTGCCAGCAGTGAATATAATCCTACGTCCTTGGATGGGCTTAGCTATGGCTACACCTTC; cdr3_aa: CASSEYNPTSLDGLSYGYTF
v_call: TRBV7-6; clone_size: .; j_call: TRBJ2-7; d_call: TRBD1; cdr3_nt: TGTGCCAGCAGCTTGGACAGGGGACTCCACGAGCAGTACTTC; cdr3_aa: CASSLDRGLHEQYF
v_call: TRBV20-1; clone_size: .; j_call: TRBJ1-2; d_call: TRBD1; cdr3_nt: TGCAGTGCTCTCGACCCGAGTATAGGGGGCCGGGGCTACACCTTC; cdr3_aa: CSALDPSIGGRGYTF
v_call: TRBV7-9; clone_size: few; j_call: TRBJ2-5; d_call: TRBD2; cdr3_nt: TGTGCCATCAATGGGGGAGGGCCTCGAGAGACCCAGTACTTC; cdr3_aa: CAINGGGPRETQYF
v_call: TRBV19; clone_size: once; j_call: TRBJ2-2; d_call: TRBD1; cdr3_nt: TGTGCCAGTGGGCAGGGGGCGTTCACCGGGGAGCTGTTTTTT; cdr3_aa: CASGQGAFTGELFF
v_call: TRBV19; clone_size: .; j_call: TRBJ2-5; d_call: TRBD2; cdr3_nt: TGTGCCAGTAGCTCATCGGGACTAGCTGAGGGGGAGACCCAGTACTTC; cdr3_aa: CASSSSGLAEGETQYF
v_call: TRBV21-1; clone_size: .; j_call: TRBJ1-5; d_call: .; cdr3_nt: TGTGCCAGCATCGGGGGACAGAAGACTAGCAATCAGCCCCAGCATTTT; cdr3_aa: CASIGGQKTSNQPQHF
v_call: TRBV6-5; clone_size: .; j_call: TRBJ1-1; d_call: .; cdr3_nt: TGTGCCAGCAGTTTTACGGACAGGAACACTGAAGCTTTCTTT; cdr3_aa: CASSFTDRNTEAFF
v_call: TRBV7-9; clone_size: .; j_call: TRBJ1-1; d_call: .; cdr3_nt: TGTGCCAGCAGCTCTGACATTCTGAACACTGAAGCTTTCTTT; cdr3_aa: CASSSDILNTEAFF
v_call: TRBV27; clone_size: .; j_call: TRBJ1-5; d_call: .; cdr3_nt: TGTGCCAGCAGTCCCACGCTGGGGTGGCAGCCCCAGCATTTT; cdr3_aa: CASSPTLGWQPQHF
v_call: TRBV7-9; clone_size: .; j_call: TRBJ2-3; d_call: .; cdr3_nt: TGTGCCAGCAGTGCCGCTGGAACAGATACGCAGTATTTT; cdr3_aa: CASSAAGTDTQYF
v_call: TRBV15; clone_size: few; j_call: TRBJ2-7; d_call: TRBD2; cdr3_nt: TGTGCCACCAGCAGATTAACCCCGGGACTACACTACGAGCAGTACTTC; cdr3_aa: CATSRLTPGLHYEQYF
v_call: TRBV5-1; clone_size: .; j_call: TRBJ2-5; d_call: TRBD2; cdr3_nt: TGCGCCAGCAGCTTGGACGCGGGGGGGGCAAGAGAAACCCAGTACTTC; cdr3_aa: CASSLDAGGARETQYF
v_call: TRBV21-1; clone_size: .; j_call: TRBJ2-3; d_call: .; cdr3_nt: TGTGCCAGCCCAACTAGGAGCACAGATACGCAGTATTTT; cdr3_aa: CASPTRSTDTQYF
v_call: TRBV5-4; clone_size: .; j_call: TRBJ1-1; d_call: .; cdr3_nt: TGTGCCAGCAGCTTGGACTCAGCAACTGAAGCTTTCTTT; cdr3_aa: CASSLDSATEAFF
v_call: TRBV19; clone_size: .; j_call: TRBJ1-2; d_call: TRBD1; cdr3_nt: TGTGCCAGTACCAATGGGGGACAGTTCTATGGCTACACCTTC; cdr3_aa: CASTNGGQFYGYTF
v_call: TRBV6-5; clone_size: few; j_call: TRBJ1-5; d_call: TRBD1; cdr3_nt: TGTGCCAGCAGTTGGGGGACAGGGCGCCAGCCCCAGCATTTT; cdr3_aa: CASSWGTGRQPQHF
v_call: TRBV10-3; clone_size: .; j_call: TRBJ1-2; d_call: .; cdr3_nt: TGTGCCATCAGTGATACGGGACTCCCTAACTATGGCTACACCTTC; cdr3_aa: CAISDTGLPNYGYTF
v_call: TRBV20-1; clone_size: .; j_call: TRBJ1-1; d_call: .; cdr3_nt: TGCAGTGCTAGAGACAGAATTCTTAACACTGAAGCTTTCTTT; cdr3_aa: CSARDRILNTEAFF
v_call: TRBV24-1; clone_size: .; j_call: TRBJ2-7; d_call: .; cdr3_nt: TGTGCCACCAGTGACACAGCCGCGACGCGCGGGCGGCACGAGCAGTACTTC; cdr3_aa: CATSDTAATRGRHEQYF
v_call: TRBV7-6; clone_size: .; j_call: TRBJ2-3; d_call: .; cdr3_nt: TGTGCCAGCAGCTCGACCACAGATACGCAGTATTTT; cdr3_aa: CASSSTTDTQYF
v_call: TRBV7-3; clone_size: once; j_call: TRBJ1-2; d_call: .; cdr3_nt: TGTGCCAGCAGCTTGTTCAGCAATGGGTATGGCTACACCTTC; cdr3_aa: CASSLFSNGYGYTF
v_call: TRBV10-3; clone_size: medium-sized; j_call: TRBJ1-6; d_call: .; cdr3_nt: TGTGCCATCAGTGCCCGACAGACGGGCTCCTATAATTCACCCCTCCACTTT; cdr3_aa: CAISARQTGSYNSPLHF
v_call: TRBV20-1; clone_size: .; j_call: TRBJ2-2; d_call: .; cdr3_nt: TGCAGTGCTAGAGACGGCGAATACACCGGGGAGCTGTTTTTT; cdr3_aa: CSARDGEYTGELFF
v_call: TRBV20-1; clone_size: once; j_call: TRBJ2-7; d_call: .; cdr3_nt: TGCAGTGCTAGAGATTGGTCAGGGGTGTCCTACGAGCAGTACTTC; cdr3_aa: CSARDWSGVSYEQYF
v_call: TRBV12-3/TRBV12-4; clone_size: .; j_call: TRBJ1-5; d_call: .; cdr3_nt: TGTGCCAGCAGTCAGGGAAGATTGGGCAATCAGCCCCAGCATTTT; cdr3_aa: CASSQGRLGNQPQHF
v_call: TRBV20-1; clone_size: few; j_call: TRBJ2-5; d_call: TRBD2; cdr3_nt: TGCAGTGCTAGAGAGACCCTAGCGGGAGGGTACCAAGAGACCCAGTACTTC; cdr3_aa: CSARETLAGGYQETQYF
v_call: TRBV10-3; clone_size: .; j_call: TRBJ2-5; d_call: TRBD2; cdr3_nt: TGTGCCATCAGTGGTTCGAGCGGGGGGGCCCAAGAGACCCAGTACTTC; cdr3_aa: CAISGSSGGAQETQYF
v_call: TRBV7-3; clone_size: .; j_call: TRBJ2-7; d_call: .; cdr3_nt: TGTGCCAGCAGTCCATCGGGACCACCCTCCGAGCAGTACTTC; cdr3_aa: CASSPSGPPSEQYF
v_call: TRBV20-1; clone_size: .; j_call: TRBJ2-7; d_call: TRBD2; cdr3_nt: TGCAGTGCTAGCAGCGCGGGTAGCGGGAGTGTGGAGCAGTACTTC; cdr3_aa: CSASSAGSGSVEQYF
v_call: TRBV20-1; clone_size: .; j_call: TRBJ2-7; d_call: TRBD1; cdr3_nt: TGCAGTGCTAGAGAGGGACAGGACTACGAGCAGTACTTC; cdr3_aa: CSAREGQDYEQYF
v_call: TRBV6-2/TRBV6-3; clone_size: .; j_call: TRBJ2-5; d_call: TRBD2; cdr3_nt: TGTGCCAGCAGCCCGAGACTAGCGGGAGGGCCTGGGCCCCAGTACTTC; cdr3_aa: CASSPRLAGGPGPQYF
v_call: TRBV20-1; clone_size: .; j_call: TRBJ2-1; d_call: .; cdr3_nt: TGCAGTGCTAGATCCTCCGACGGGAGCTCCTACAATGAGCAGTTCTTC; cdr3_aa: CSARSSDGSSYNEQFF
v_call: TRBV20-1; clone_size: few; j_call: TRBJ1-5; d_call: .; cdr3_nt: TGCAGTGCAATGGGGGATAGCAATCAGCCCCAGCATTTT; cdr3_aa: CSAMGDSNQPQHF
v_call: TRBV24-1; clone_size: .; j_call: TRBJ2-2; d_call: TRBD2; cdr3_nt: TGTGCCACCAGTGACACCGGACTAGCGAGCTCGACCGGGGAGCTGTTTTTT; cdr3_aa: CATSDTGLASSTGELFF
v_call: TRBV27; clone_size: few; j_call: TRBJ2-3; d_call: .; cdr3_nt: TGTGCCAGCCGGCCTACGGGCATCAGCACAGATACGCAGTATTTT; cdr3_aa: CASRPTGISTDTQYF
v_call: TRBV19; clone_size: .; j_call: TRBJ1-1; d_call: .; cdr3_nt: TGTGCCAGTAGAGGGATCATGAACACTGAAGCTTTCTTT; cdr3_aa: CASRGIMNTEAFF
v_call: TRBV20-1; clone_size: .; j_call: TRBJ1-5; d_call: .; cdr3_nt: TGCAGTGCAAGTCATTCCAATCAGCCCCAGCATTTT; cdr3_aa: CSASHSNQPQHF